The 4 T cell receptor beta chains below come from one sample, sequenced in a study of cytomegalovirus exposure and HLA in healthy donors (dated by TCRdb to the late 2010s). Libraries were prepared through the immunoSEQ multiplex PCR assay. Held by TCRdb, this immuneACCESS table contains in-frame sequences only and omits some clones. Under half of the omission traces to an unresolved V gene where checked; the cause of the rest is unknown. For this sample the table gives roughly 310,000 clones, of which 88% were detected only once. The ten largest account for around 1% of the sample. The material sequenced was PBMCs. All receptors come from a man aged 25 to 40 in good health and CMV-seronegative.

A single count supports this clone. The chain combines TRBV19 with TRBJ1-5; TRBD1 aligns across 8 bases. The V gene end was trimmed by 3 bases and the J gene end by 6 bases; junction bases not matched to a gene: 7. Germline-derived CDR1 and CDR2 are LNHDA and SQIVND (reference sequence). The CDR3 is made up of 15 amino acids. The CDR3 loop is CASSIGGTGGQPQHF. CDR3 bases: TGTGCCAGTAGTATCGGTGGAACAGGGGGTCAGCCCCAGCATTTT.

V usage is TRBV19 and J usage is TRBJ1-1; D is uncertain. The CDR3 totals 14 residues. The V gene's germline CDR1 is LNHDA and CDR2 SQIVND (reference sequence). Trimming removed 0 bases from V and 4 bases from J, with 9 bases in between. DNA for the CDR3: TGTGCCAGTAGTATAGATACGGGTAGCACTGAAGCTTTCTTT. Residues: CASSIDTGSTEAFF.

The V and J genes are TRBV7-9 and TRBJ2-3; 7 nucleotides agree with TRBD1. CDR3 length: 18 amino acids. The germline CDR1 and CDR2 sequences are SEHNR and FQNEAQ (reference sequence). After removal of 1 base from V and 2 bases from J, the junction contained 12 bases not matched to a gene. This chain's CDR3 is CASSLGEGASHSTDTQYF. In DNA form, the CDR3 reads TGTGCCAGCAGCTTAGGCGAGGGGGCTTCTCACTCCACAGATACGCAGTATTTT.

The chain employs TRBV2 and TRBJ1-2; D may be TRBD1 (5 bases). CDR3 length equals 12 residues. The V end was cut by 6 bases, the J end by 8 bases, with 13 bases between. Per germline, CDR1 SNHLY and CDR2 FYNNEI. The CDR3 region has the DNA TGTGCCAGCAGCGCCGGACATGGCGGCTACACCTTC. Amino acid sequence: CASSAGHGGYTF.